This T cell receptor beta chain was documented in a study of OX40 agonist ivuxolimab in advanced cancers. Findings of the study overall: Also present in some nonresponders was a low level of normalized T-cell clonal expansion.

The assay was immunoSEQ multiplex PCR, and TCRdb's table has in-frame clones only and misses some. Altogether about 53,000 clones are present, approximately 84% being singletons, with the ten largest covering about 13%. This CDR3 region has 14 residues. V lost 5 bases and J 6 bases, leaving 16 bases between the germline ends. Per the germline V gene, CDR1 is MNHEY and CDR2 is SVGAGI. Patients were ruled out by autoimmune disease history or systemic immunosuppression. A note on this clone: The antigen is not known.

The chain has TRBV6-5 and TRBJ1-1; TRBD1 is a possible D gene (6 bases). This clonotype was obtained from an adult with an advanced solid tumor such as melanoma, head and neck, liver or kidney cancer. This specimen was CD4+ or CD8+ T cells sorted from blood, taken in a trial of the OX40 agonist ivuxolimab. The CDR3 nucleotides read TGTGCCAGCAGTGAGGTTAACAGGGTCTCTGAAGCTTTCTTT. Translating gives CASSEVNRVSEAFF.